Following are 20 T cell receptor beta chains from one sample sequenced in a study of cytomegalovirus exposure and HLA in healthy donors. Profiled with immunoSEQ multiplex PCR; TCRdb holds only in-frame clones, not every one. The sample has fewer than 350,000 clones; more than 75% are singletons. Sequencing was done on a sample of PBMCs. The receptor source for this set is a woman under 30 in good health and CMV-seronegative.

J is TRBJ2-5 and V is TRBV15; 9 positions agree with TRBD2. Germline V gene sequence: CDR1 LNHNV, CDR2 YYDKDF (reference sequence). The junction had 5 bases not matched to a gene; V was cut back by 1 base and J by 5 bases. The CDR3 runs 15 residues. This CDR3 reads CATSRGGLAEETQYF. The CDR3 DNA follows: TGTGCCACCAGCAGAGGGGGACTAGCCGAGGAGACCCAGTACTTC.

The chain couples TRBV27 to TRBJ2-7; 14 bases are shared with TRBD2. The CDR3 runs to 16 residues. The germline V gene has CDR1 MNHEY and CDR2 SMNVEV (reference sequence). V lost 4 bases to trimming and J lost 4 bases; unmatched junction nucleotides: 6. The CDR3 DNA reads TGTGCCAGCAGTTCGGGACTAGCGGGAGTAGGGTACGAGCAGTACTTC. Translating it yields CASSSGLAGVGYEQYF.

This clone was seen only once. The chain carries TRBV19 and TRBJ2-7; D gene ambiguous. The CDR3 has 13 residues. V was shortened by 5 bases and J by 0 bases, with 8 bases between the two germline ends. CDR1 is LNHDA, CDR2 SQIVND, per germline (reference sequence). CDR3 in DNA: TGTGCCAGTAGTCGTGACACCTCCTACGAGCAGTACTTC. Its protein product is CASSRDTSYEQYF. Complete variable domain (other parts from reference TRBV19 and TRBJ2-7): DGGITQSPKYLFRKEGQNVTLSCEQNLNHDAMYWYRQDPGQGLRLIYYSQIVNDFQKGDIAEGYSVSREKKESFPLTVTSAQKNPTAFYLCASSRDTSYEQYFGPGTRLTVT.

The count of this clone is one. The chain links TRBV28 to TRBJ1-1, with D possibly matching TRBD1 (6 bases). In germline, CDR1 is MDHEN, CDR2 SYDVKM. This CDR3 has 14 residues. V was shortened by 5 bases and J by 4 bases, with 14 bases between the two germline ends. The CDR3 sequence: CASSSLGGRTEAFF. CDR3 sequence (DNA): TGTGCCAGCAGTAGTCTGGGGGGGCGCACTGAAGCTTTCTTT.

CDR3 in DNA: TGTGCCAGCAGCGCACAGGGATTATTATACAATGAGCAGTTCTTC. Its translation: CASSAQGLLYNEQFF. This chain connects TRBV28 to TRBJ2-1; D may be TRBD1 (6 bases). There are 15 residues in the CDR3. V shed 6 bases and J shed 4 bases, with 16 bases lying between them. The germline V gene has CDR1 MDHEN and CDR2 SYDVKM.

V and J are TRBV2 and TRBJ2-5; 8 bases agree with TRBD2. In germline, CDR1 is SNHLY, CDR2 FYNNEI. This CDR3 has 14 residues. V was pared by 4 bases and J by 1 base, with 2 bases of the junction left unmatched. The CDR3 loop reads CASSGLAIQETQYF. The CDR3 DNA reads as TGTGCCAGCAGTGGACTAGCGATCCAAGAGACCCAGTACTTC.

In DNA form, the CDR3 reads TGTGCCAGCACCGAAACGGGGACTCGGTCCTACGAGCAGTACTTC. This translates into CASTETGTRSYEQYF. J is TRBJ2-7 and V is TRBV28; the D gene is possibly TRBD2 (6 bases). The CDR3 length is 15 residues. From germline, CDR1 is MDHEN and CDR2 SYDVKM. With 7 bases removed from V and 1 base from J, the gap between germline ends came to 17 bases.

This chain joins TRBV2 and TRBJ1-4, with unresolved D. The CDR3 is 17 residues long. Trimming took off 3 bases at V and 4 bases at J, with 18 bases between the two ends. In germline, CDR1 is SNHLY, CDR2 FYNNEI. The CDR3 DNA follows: TGTGCCAGCAGTGAGGTTTTTCCGCGGAGGATTAATGAAAAACTGTTTTTT. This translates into CASSEVFPRRINEKLFF.

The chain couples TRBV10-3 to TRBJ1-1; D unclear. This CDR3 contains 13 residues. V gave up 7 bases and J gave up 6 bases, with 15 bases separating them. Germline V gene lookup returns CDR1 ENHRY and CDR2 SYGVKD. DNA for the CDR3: TGTGCCATCACCCAGGAGGCAGCAGCTGAAGCTTTCTTT. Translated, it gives CAITQEAAAEAFF.

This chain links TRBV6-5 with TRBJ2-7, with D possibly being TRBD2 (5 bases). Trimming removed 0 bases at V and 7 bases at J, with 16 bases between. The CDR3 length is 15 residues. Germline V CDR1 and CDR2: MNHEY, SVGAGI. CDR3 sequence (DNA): TGTGCCAGCAGTTACTCGGATGTTCCGGGGTGGGAGCAGTACTTC. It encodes CASSYSDVPGWEQYF.

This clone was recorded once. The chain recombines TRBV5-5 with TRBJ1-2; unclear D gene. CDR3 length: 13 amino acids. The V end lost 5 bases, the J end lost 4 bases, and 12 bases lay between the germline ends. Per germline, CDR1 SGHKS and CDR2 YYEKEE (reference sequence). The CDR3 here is CASRLGKAYGYTF. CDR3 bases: TGTGCCAGCAGACTCGGGAAAGCCTATGGCTACACCTTC. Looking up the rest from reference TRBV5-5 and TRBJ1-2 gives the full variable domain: DAGVTQSPTHLIKTRGQQVTLRCSPISGHKSVSWYQQVLGQGPQFIFQYYEKEERGRGNFPDRFSARQFPNYSSELNVNALLLGDSALYLCASRLGKAYGYTFGSGTRLTVV.

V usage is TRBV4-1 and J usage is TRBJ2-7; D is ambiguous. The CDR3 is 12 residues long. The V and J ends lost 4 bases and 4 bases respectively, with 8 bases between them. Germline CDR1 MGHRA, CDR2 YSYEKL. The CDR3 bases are TGCGCCAGCAGCCGAACAGTATACGAGCAGTACTTC. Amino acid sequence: CASSRTVYEQYF.

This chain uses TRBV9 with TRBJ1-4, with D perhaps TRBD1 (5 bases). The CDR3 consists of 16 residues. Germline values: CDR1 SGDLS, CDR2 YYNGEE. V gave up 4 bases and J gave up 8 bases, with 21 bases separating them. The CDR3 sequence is CASSPQLEGRGEKLFF. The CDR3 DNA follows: TGTGCCAGCAGCCCCCAGTTGGAGGGGCGCGGCGAAAAACTGTTTTTT.

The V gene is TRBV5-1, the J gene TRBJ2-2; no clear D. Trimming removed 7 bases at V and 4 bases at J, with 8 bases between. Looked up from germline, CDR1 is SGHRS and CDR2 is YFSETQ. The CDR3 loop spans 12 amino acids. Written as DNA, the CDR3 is TGCGCCAGCGGAGTAACCACCGGGGAGCTGTTTTTT. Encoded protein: CASGVTTGELFF.

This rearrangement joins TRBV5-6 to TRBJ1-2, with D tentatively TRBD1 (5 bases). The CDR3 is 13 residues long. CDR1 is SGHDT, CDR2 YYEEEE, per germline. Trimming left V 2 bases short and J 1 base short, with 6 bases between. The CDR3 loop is CASSFDSNYGYTF. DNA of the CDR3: TGTGCCAGCAGCTTTGACAGTAACTATGGCTACACCTTC.

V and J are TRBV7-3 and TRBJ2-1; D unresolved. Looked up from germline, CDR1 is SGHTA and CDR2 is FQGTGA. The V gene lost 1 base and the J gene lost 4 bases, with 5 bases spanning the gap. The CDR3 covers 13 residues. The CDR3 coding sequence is TGTGCCAGCAGCTTAAGTCGTTACAATGAGCAGTTCTTC. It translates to CASSLSRYNEQFF.

This CDR3 reads CASGQQMTSLHNEQFF. CDR3 coding DNA: TGTGCTAGTGGTCAGCAAATGACTAGCTTACACAATGAGCAGTTCTTC. The chain couples TRBV12-5 to TRBJ2-1; TRBD2 aligns across 7 bases. This CDR3 is built from 16 residues. Trimming took 5 bases from V and 5 from J; bases not matched to a gene: 12. CDR1 is LGHNT and CDR2 is FRNRAP in the germline V gene.

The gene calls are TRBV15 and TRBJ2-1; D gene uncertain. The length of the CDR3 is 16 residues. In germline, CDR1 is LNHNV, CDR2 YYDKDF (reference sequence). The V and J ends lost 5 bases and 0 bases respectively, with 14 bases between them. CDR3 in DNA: TGTGCCACCAGCCTAAACGTGTTAAGCTCCTACAATGAGCAGTTCTTC. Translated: CATSLNVLSSYNEQFF.

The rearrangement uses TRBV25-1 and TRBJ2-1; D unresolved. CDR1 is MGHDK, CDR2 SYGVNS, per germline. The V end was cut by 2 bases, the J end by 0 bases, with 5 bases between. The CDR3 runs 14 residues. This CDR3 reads CASSEPGSYNEQFF. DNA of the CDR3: TGTGCCAGCAGTGAACCCGGCTCCTACAATGAGCAGTTCTTC.

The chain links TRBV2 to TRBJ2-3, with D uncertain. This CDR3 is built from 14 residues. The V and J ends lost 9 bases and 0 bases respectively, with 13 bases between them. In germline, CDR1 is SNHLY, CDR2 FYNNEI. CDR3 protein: CASRVGPSTDTQYF. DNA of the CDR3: TGTGCCAGTCGGGTGGGTCCTAGCACAGATACGCAGTATTTT. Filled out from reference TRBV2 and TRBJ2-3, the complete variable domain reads EPEVTQTPSHQVTQMGQEVILRCVPISNHLYFYWYRQILGQKVEFLVSFYNNEISEKSEIFDDQFSVERPDGSNFTLKIRSTKLEDSAMYFCASRVGPSTDTQYFGPGTRLTVL.